This T cell receptor (beta chain) was obtained from a study of type 1 and type 2 diabetes patients. Study at large: Samples came from type 1 diabetic, type 2 diabetic or nondiabetic people, recruited in China. A total of around 18,000,000 paired-end reads came from the whole study.

Genomic DNA was the PCR template. The TCR beta CDR3 region was amplified using 30 forward and 13 reverse primers. TCRdb re-derived calls from the multiplex PCR reads in MiXCR, one entry per CDR3 protein. This sample has about 250,000 distinct CDR3 sequences, with roughly 44% found just once. Germline CDR1 GTSNPN, CDR2 SVGIG (reference sequence). The CDR3 loop spans 14 amino acids. To note about this clonotype: The junction departs from germline at one end; a sequencing error may be responsible.

Sequencing was carried out using peripheral blood mononuclear cells (PBMCs). The V call is TRBV30, the J call TRBJ2-5; tentative D call: TRBD1 (5 bases). This TCR came from a man aged 18 to 29 with type 2 diabetes. As DNA, the CDR3 is TGTGCCTGGGTAGCTGACAGTCACCAAGGGACCCAGTACTTC. This gives the protein CAWVADSHQGTQYF.